This T cell receptor beta chain was profiled in a study of T cell responses to AZD1222 COVID-19 vaccine. Data came from immunoSEQ multiplex PCR; TCRdb stores just in-frame clones and leaves some out. The repertoire holds approximately 150,000 clones, nearly 90% seen once, with just over 5% in the top ten. This CDR3 region has 15 residues. The V gene's germline CDR1 is LNHDA and CDR2 SQIVND (reference sequence). Trimming took 7 bases from V and 3 from J, leaving 18 bases between them. Here the sequenced sample was peripheral blood, taken on day 0 of AZD1222 vaccination. This TCR derives from an adult in good health. The chain recombines TRBV19 with TRBJ1-1, with a weak D call TRBD1 (5 bases). CDR3 nucleotides: TGTGCCAGTAAGGGCAGGGACTCATGGGACACTGAAGCTTTCTTT. Translation: CASKGRDSWDTEAFF.